What follows are 25 T cell receptor beta chains derived from one specimen sequenced in a study of cytomegalovirus exposure and HLA in healthy donors. Amplification used 60 Vbeta primers and 13 Jbeta primers. Profiling relied on immunoSEQ multiplex PCR, and the TCRdb table lists in-frame clones only, not all of them. The sample lists hundreds of thousands of clones, 76% occurring once. The sample was PBMCs. The receptors come from a man aged 18 to 29 in good health and CMV-seronegative.

This sequence joins TRBV5-1 and TRBJ1-1; weak D call: TRBD1 (5 bases). V lost 4 bases and J 2 bases, leaving 15 bases between the germline ends. Germline CDR1 SGHRS, CDR2 YFSETQ. CDR3 length: 15 amino acids. The CDR3 region is CASSGIPGLNTEAFF. The CDR3 nucleotides are TGCGCCAGCAGCGGAATACCGGGACTCAACACTGAAGCTTTCTTT.

This clone was seen only a few times. This chain links TRBV28 with TRBJ2-5; D unclear. Between the trimmed V and J ends, which lost 5 bases and 2 bases, there was a span of 18 bases. CDR3 length: 16 amino acids. The V gene's germline CDR1 is MDHEN and CDR2 SYDVKM. The CDR3 DNA is TGTGCCAGCAGTCCCCTCAGCTGGGCAGATCAAGAGACCCAGTACTTC. Residues: CASSPLSWADQETQYF.

The chain employs TRBV6-4 and TRBJ2-7; 10 nucleotides agree with TRBD2. Trimming took 4 bases from V and 0 from J; bases not matched to a gene: 3. Germline CDR1 MRHNA, CDR2 SNTAGT. This CDR3 has 15 residues. Written as DNA, the CDR3 is TGTGCCAGCAGTGTAGCGGGAGGCAGCTCCTACGAGCAGTACTTC. This codes for CASSVAGGSSYEQYF.

This clone was detected only a few times. The CDR3 region is CASRSPPGTSPYEQYF. The CDR3, as DNA: TGTGCCAGCAGATCTCCCCCCGGGACTAGCCCTTACGAGCAGTACTTC. J is TRBJ2-7 and V is TRBV9; 9 positions match TRBD2. V trimming: 5 bases; J trimming: 4 bases; junction bases outside the gene matches: 13. The CDR3 runs 16 residues. CDR1 is SGDLS and CDR2 is YYNGEE in the germline V gene.

The chain recombines TRBV2 with TRBJ1-2, with a possible D match to TRBD1 (5 bases). The germline V gene has CDR1 SNHLY and CDR2 FYNNEI. The V end was cut by 5 bases, the J end by 6 bases, with 13 bases between. CDR3 length equals 13 residues. CDR3: CASSLQEVHGYTF. The CDR3 coding sequence is TGTGCCAGCAGTTTACAGGAAGTGCATGGCTACACCTTC.

V and J are TRBV7-3 and TRBJ1-1, with D unresolved. The length of the CDR3 is 19 residues. V was cut by 3 bases and J by 2 bases, with 25 bases left in between. Germline V gives CDR1 SGHTA, CDR2 FQGTGA. Here the CDR3 reads CASSFSRGISEVFNTEAFF. CDR3 nucleotide sequence: TGTGCCAGCAGCTTCTCCCGAGGGATTTCGGAAGTTTTTAACACTGAAGCTTTCTTT.

This clone is a singleton in its sample. The CDR3 sequence is CASSEAPPRLAGGGEQFF. The CDR3, as DNA: TGTGCCAGCAGTGAAGCGCCCCCCCGGCTAGCGGGAGGCGGGGAGCAGTTCTTC. The V and J genes are TRBV2 and TRBJ2-1; 11 bases match TRBD2. V was clipped by 0 bases and J by 10 bases; unmatched bases: 14. This CDR3 has 18 residues. Germline CDR1 reads SNHLY; CDR2 reads FYNNEI.

This chain joins TRBV5-1 and TRBJ1-5; tentative D call: TRBD1 (6 bases). CDR1 is SGHRS and CDR2 is YFSETQ in the germline V gene. The CDR3 contains 14 residues. The V gene lost 0 bases and the J gene lost 4 bases, with 8 bases spanning the gap. In DNA form, the CDR3 reads TGCGCCAGCAGCTTGGGGGGGCATAATCAGCCCCAGCATTTT. This sequence encodes CASSLGGHNQPQHF.

This chain links TRBV15 with TRBJ2-3; TRBD1 agrees at 8 bases. V lost 3 bases and J lost 3; bases outside the gene matches: 2. The CDR3 length is 14 residues. CDR1 LNHNV and CDR2 YYDKDF come from the germline V gene (reference sequence). CDR3 coding DNA: TGTGCCACCAGCAGGGACAGGGTGACAGATACGCAGTATTTT. It specifies CATSRDRVTDTQYF. The variable domain in full, completed from reference TRBV15 and TRBJ2-3, reads DAMVIQNPRYQVTQFGKPVTLSCSQTLNHNVMYWYQQKSSQAPKLLFHYYDKDFNNEADTPDNFQSRRPNTSFCFLDIRSPGLGDTAMYLCATSRDRVTDTQYFGPGTRLTVL.

The rearrangement links TRBV30 to TRBJ1-1; no clear D. The V end was cut by 2 bases, the J end by 3 bases, with 4 bases between. This CDR3 region has 11 residues. The germline CDR1 and CDR2 sequences are GTSNPN and SVGIG (reference sequence). CDR3 loop: CAWSSYTEAFF. Here the CDR3 DNA reads TGTGCCTGGAGTTCGTACACTGAAGCTTTCTTT.

This clone was counted only a few times. This chain links TRBV4-1 with TRBJ1-2; D remains unclear. The CDR3 loop spans 13 amino acids. V was clipped by 4 bases and J by 6 bases, with 12 bases between them. Germline V gene lookup returns CDR1 MGHRA and CDR2 YSYEKL. CDR3 amino acids: CASSLSTSDGYTF. Written as DNA, the CDR3 is TGCGCCAGCAGCCTGTCTACCTCGGATGGCTACACCTTC.

The chain couples TRBV5-6 to TRBJ1-1, with D tentatively TRBD1 (5 bases). Trimming left V 0 bases short and J 4 bases short, with 13 bases between. Germline V CDR1 and CDR2: SGHDT, YYEEEE. The CDR3 extends over 15 amino acids. DNA of the CDR3: TGTGCCAGCAGCTTGGCCGGGCAGGGAGGCACTGAAGCTTTCTTT. Amino acid sequence: CASSLAGQGGTEAFF.

This clone appeared once. The V call is TRBV4-1, the J call TRBJ2-5, with TRBD2 matching 10 bases. The germline V gene has CDR1 MGHRA and CDR2 YSYEKL. The CDR3 covers 13 residues. Germline trimming cut 6 bases from V and 3 bases from J; bases unmatched to any gene: 1. This chain's CDR3 is CASRSGREETQYF. The DNA of the CDR3 is TGCGCCAGCAGGAGCGGGAGGGAAGAGACCCAGTACTTC.

This clone was recorded a few times. The chain combines TRBV5-4 with TRBJ2-7; possible D gene TRBD2, 5 bases. Germline CDR1 and CDR2: SGHNT and YYREEE (reference sequence). The CDR3 has 14 residues. V gave up 0 bases and J gave up 3 bases, with 10 bases separating them. The DNA for the CDR3 is TGTGCCAGCAGCTTGGGGCTCCGGGACTACGAGCAGTACTTC. Protein product: CASSLGLRDYEQYF. The full variable domain, its missing parts supplied by reference TRBV5-4 and TRBJ2-7, is ETGVTQSPTHLIKTRGQQVTLRCSSQSGHNTVSWYQQALGQGPQFIFQYYREEENGRGNFPPRFSGLQFPNYSSELNVNALELDDSALYLCASSLGLRDYEQYFGPGTRLTVT.

Remarks on this clone: Other DNA sequences in this specimen translate into the identical CDR3. The J gene is TRBJ1-3, the V gene TRBV9, with TRBD1 matching over 8 bases. CDR3 length: 17 amino acids. V gave up 3 bases and J gave up 0 bases; unmatched junction bases: 8. CDR1 is SGDLS, CDR2 YYNGEE, per germline. This CDR3 is CASSATGTGSSGNTIYF. The CDR3 DNA is TGTGCCAGCAGCGCCACCGGGACAGGAAGCTCTGGAAACACCATATATTTT. The full variable domain, rest sourced from reference TRBV9 and TRBJ1-3, is DSGVTQTPKHLITATGQRVTLRCSPRSGDLSVYWYQQSLDQGLQFLIQYYNGEERAKGNILERFSAQQFPDLHSELNLSSLELGDSALYFCASSATGTGSSGNTIYFGEGSWLTVV.

The chain has TRBV30 and TRBJ1-4; 7 positions agree with TRBD1. V gave up 5 bases and J gave up 8 bases; unmatched junction bases: 11. Per the germline V gene, CDR1 is GTSNPN and CDR2 is SVGIG (reference sequence). The CDR3 covers 14 residues. The CDR3 here is CAWDKGAGGEKLFF. CDR3 DNA: TGTGCCTGGGATAAGGGGGCAGGCGGGGAAAAACTGTTTTTT. Full variable domain (missing parts from reference TRBV30 and TRBJ1-4): SQTIHQWPATLVQPVGSPLSLECTVEGTSNPNLYWYRQAAGRGLQLLFYSVGIGQISSEVPQNLSASRPQDRQFILSSKKLLLSDSGFYLCAWDKGAGGEKLFFGSGTQLSVL.

The chain is built from TRBV19 and TRBJ1-5, with TRBD1 matching over 7 bases. The V gene's germline CDR1 is LNHDA and CDR2 SQIVND (reference sequence). The CDR3 runs 16 residues. Trimming at V came to 4 bases and at J to 1 base, leaving 7 bases not matched to a gene. CDR3 sequence reads: CASSTLRQGSNQPQHF. CDR3 sequence (DNA): TGTGCCAGTAGTACCCTGAGACAGGGAAGCAATCAGCCCCAGCATTTT.

The CDR3 reads CASSLTSGVYRSYNEQFF. Written as DNA, the CDR3 is TGTGCCAGCAGTTTAACTAGCGGGGTTTACCGCTCCTACAATGAGCAGTTCTTC. The V and J genes are TRBV27 and TRBJ2-1; 10 bases align to TRBD2. The germline CDR1 and CDR2 sequences are MNHEY and SMNVEV (reference sequence). After removal of 2 bases from V and 0 bases from J, the junction contained 7 bases not matched to a gene. The CDR3 loop spans 18 amino acids.

The chain has TRBV9 and TRBJ2-1; a weak D match, TRBD2 (5 bases). CDR3 length: 19 amino acids. Trimming took off 0 bases at V and 3 bases at J, with 22 bases between the two ends. Looked up from germline, CDR1 is SGDLS and CDR2 is YYNGEE. CDR3 nucleotides: TGTGCCAGCAGCGTAGGCGGCCCCGGGCGGGTGGAATACTACAATGAGCAGTTCTTC. It is translated as CASSVGGPGRVEYYNEQFF.

The rearrangement uses TRBV5-1 and TRBJ2-1; the D gene is possibly TRBD1 (6 bases). Trimming took off 0 bases at V and 8 bases at J, with 12 bases between the two ends. The V gene's germline CDR1 is SGHRS and CDR2 YFSETQ. The CDR3 contains 14 residues. The DNA of the CDR3 is TGCGCCAGCAGCTTGGGGCAGGGGATCGATGAGCAGTTCTTC. Amino acids: CASSLGQGIDEQFF.

This chain connects TRBV6-1 to TRBJ2-1; TRBD2 agrees at 8 bases. CDR3 length: 13 amino acids. V lost 6 bases to trimming and J lost 7 bases; unmatched junction nucleotides: 5. Germline-derived CDR1 and CDR2 are MNHNS and SASEGT. DNA for the CDR3: TGTGCCAGCAGGACGGGAGGGCGGAATGAGCAGTTCTTC. This codes for CASRTGGRNEQFF.

CDR3 bases: TGTGCCAGCAGCGCCTCCTCTGGCTATGAGCAGTTCTTC. Translating gives CASSASSGYEQFF. The V and J genes are TRBV9 and TRBJ2-1; D remains ambiguous. The V gene lost 3 bases and the J gene lost 8 bases, with 12 bases spanning the gap. This CDR3 contains 13 residues. The germline V gene encodes CDR1 SGDLS and CDR2 YYNGEE.

The chain links TRBV29-1 to TRBJ2-2; TRBD2 matches at 13 bases. This CDR3 comprises 15 residues. The germline V gene encodes CDR1 SQVTM and CDR2 ANQGSEA. V was clipped by 5 bases and J by 6 bases; unmatched bases: 6. The CDR3 loop reads CSVKLGLAGAGELFF. CDR3 sequence (DNA): TGCAGCGTTAAACTAGGACTAGCGGGAGCCGGGGAGCTGTTTTTT.

V and J are TRBV7-9 and TRBJ2-3, with 7 positions matching TRBD1. The CDR3 is 15 amino acids. Unmatched junction bases numbered 5, after V lost 3 bases and J lost 2 bases. Germline CDR1 and CDR2: SEHNR and FQNEAQ (reference sequence). The DNA for the CDR3 is TGTGCCAGCAGCTTTATAGGGACAGTCACAGATACGCAGTATTTT. It translates to CASSFIGTVTDTQYF. Supplemented by reference TRBV7-9 and TRBJ2-3, the full variable domain reads DTGVSQNPRHKITKRGQNVTFRCDPISEHNRLYWYRQTLGQGPEFLTYFQNEAQLEKSRLLSDRFSAERPKGSFSTLEIQRTEQGDSAMYLCASSFIGTVTDTQYFGPGTRLTVL.

In this sample, this clone turned up once. This chain links TRBV5-1 with TRBJ2-2; TRBD1 matches 7 bases. This CDR3 is 15 amino acids long. V shed 0 bases and J 3 bases; nucleotides not matched to a gene: 2. CDR1 is SGHRS and CDR2 is YFSETQ in the germline V gene. The CDR3 sequence: CASSLATGDTGELFF. The CDR3, as DNA: TGCGCCAGCAGCTTGGCAACAGGGGACACCGGGGAGCTGTTTTTT.